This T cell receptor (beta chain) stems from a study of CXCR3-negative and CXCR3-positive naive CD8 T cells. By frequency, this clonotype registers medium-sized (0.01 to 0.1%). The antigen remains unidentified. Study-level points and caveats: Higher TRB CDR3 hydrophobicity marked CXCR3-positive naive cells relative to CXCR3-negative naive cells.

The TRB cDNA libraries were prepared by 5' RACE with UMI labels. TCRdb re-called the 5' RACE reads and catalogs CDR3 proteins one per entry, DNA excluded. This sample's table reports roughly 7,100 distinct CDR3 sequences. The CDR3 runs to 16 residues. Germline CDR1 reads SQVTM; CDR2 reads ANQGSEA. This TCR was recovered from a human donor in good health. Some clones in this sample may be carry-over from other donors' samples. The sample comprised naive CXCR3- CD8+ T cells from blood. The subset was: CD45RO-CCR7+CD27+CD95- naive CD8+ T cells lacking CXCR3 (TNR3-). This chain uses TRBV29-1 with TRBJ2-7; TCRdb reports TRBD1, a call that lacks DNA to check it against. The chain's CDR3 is CSVVRAGTGDPYEQYF.